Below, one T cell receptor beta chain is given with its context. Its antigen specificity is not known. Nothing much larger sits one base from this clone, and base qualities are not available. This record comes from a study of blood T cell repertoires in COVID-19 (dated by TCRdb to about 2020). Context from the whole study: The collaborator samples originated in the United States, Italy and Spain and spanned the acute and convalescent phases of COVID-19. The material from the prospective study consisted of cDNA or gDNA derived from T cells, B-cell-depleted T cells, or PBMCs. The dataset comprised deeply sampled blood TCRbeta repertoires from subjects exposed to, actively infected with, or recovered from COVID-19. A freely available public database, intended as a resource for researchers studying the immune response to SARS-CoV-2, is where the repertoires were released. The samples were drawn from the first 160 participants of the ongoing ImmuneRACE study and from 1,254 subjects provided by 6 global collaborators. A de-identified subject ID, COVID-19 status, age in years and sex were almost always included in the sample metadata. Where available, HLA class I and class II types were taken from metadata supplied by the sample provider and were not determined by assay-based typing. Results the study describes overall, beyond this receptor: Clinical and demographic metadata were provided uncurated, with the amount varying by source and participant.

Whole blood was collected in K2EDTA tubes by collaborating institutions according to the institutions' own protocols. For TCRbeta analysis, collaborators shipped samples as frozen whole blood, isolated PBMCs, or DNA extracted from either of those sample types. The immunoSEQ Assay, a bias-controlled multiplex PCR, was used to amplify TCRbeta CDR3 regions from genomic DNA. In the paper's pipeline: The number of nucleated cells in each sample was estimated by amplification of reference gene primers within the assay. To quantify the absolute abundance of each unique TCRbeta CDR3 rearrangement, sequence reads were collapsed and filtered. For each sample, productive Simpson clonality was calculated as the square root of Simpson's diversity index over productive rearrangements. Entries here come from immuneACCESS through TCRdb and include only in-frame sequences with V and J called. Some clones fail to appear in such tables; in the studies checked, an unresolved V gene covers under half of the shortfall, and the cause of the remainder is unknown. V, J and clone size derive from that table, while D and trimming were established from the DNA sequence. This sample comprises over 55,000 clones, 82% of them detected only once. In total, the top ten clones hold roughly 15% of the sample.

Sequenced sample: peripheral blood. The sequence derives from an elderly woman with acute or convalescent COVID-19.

CDR3 sequence: CASSLPPGGRGTGHYEQYF. The bases read TGTGCCAGCAGCTTGCCCCCGGGGGGGAGAGGGACAGGGCACTACGAGCAGTACTTC. This chain is built from TRBV28 and TRBJ2-7; a weak D assignment points to TRBD1 (9 bases agree). From cysteine to phenylalanine, the CDR3 is 19 amino acids long. Just CDR3 DNA is preserved here, 57 bases in frame from base 1. Taken from the germline V gene, the CDR1 and CDR2 loops are MDHEN and SYDVKM. V and J are truncated by 6 bases and 3 bases respectively, leaving an intervening sequence of 30 bases.